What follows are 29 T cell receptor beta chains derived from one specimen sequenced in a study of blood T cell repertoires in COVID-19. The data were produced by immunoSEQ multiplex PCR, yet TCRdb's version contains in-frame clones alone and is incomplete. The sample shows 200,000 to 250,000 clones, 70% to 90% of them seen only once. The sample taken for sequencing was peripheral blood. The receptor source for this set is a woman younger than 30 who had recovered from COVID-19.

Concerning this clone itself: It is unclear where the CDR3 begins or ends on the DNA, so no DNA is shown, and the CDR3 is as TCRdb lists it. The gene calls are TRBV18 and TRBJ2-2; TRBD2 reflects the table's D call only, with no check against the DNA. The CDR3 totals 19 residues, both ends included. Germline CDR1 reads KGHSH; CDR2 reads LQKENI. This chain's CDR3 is CASSPYSFGPGVATGELFF.

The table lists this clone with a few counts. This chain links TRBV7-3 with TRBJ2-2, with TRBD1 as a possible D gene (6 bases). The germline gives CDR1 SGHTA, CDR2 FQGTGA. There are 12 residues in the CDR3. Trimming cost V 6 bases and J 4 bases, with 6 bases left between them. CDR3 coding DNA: TGTGCCAGCAGAGGGGGCACCGGGGAGCTGTTTTTT. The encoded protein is CASRGGTGELFF.

In nucleotides, the CDR3 is TGTGCCACCAGTGCCCCCTCGGATAGCGGGAGGGCCGGGGAGCTGTTTTTT. This translates into CATSAPSDSGRAGELFF. The V call is TRBV24-1, the J call TRBJ2-2; 11 positions match TRBD2. This CDR3 has 17 amino acids. Germline V gives CDR1 KGHDR, CDR2 SFDVKD. V shed 5 bases and J 6 bases; nucleotides not matched to a gene: 10.

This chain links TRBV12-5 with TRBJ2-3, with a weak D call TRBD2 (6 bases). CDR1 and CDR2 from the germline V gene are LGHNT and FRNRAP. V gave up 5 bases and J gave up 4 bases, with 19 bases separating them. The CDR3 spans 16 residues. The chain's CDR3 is CASGLTRDSGADTQYF. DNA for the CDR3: TGTGCTAGTGGTCTTACCCGGGACTCCGGGGCAGATACGCAGTATTTT.

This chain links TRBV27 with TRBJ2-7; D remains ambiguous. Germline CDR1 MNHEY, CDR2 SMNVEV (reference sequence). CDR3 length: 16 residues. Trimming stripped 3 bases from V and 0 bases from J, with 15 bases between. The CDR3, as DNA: TGTGCCAGCAGTTTCTCCCCCCCAGGCAGCTCCTACGAGCAGTACTTC. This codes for CASSFSPPGSSYEQYF.

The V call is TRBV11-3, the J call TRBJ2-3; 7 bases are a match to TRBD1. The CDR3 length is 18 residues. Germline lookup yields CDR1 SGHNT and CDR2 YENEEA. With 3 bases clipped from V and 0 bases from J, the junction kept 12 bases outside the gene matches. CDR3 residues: CASSFGASGTESTDTQYF. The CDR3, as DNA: TGTGCCAGCAGCTTCGGGGCGTCCGGGACAGAGAGCACAGATACGCAGTATTTT.

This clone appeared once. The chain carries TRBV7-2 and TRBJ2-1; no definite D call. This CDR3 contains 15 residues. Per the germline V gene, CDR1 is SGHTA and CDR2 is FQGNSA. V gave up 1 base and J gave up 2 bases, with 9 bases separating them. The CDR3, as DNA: TGTGCCAGCAGCTTAGAATTGGGCCCCTACAATGAGCAGTTCTTC. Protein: CASSLELGPYNEQFF.

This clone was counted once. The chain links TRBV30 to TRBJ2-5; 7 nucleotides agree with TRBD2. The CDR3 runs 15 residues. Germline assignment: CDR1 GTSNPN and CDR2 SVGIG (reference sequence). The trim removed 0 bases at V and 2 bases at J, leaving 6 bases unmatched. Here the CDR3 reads CAWSVLKGGQETQYF. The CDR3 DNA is TGTGCCTGGAGTGTACTGAAGGGAGGGCAAGAGACCCAGTACTTC.

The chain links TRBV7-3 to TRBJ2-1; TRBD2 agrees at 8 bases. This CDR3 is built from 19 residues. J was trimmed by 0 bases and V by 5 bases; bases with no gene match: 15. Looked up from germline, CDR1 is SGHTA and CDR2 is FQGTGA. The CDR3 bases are TGTGCCAGCAGCCCACTTAGGGGAACTAGCGGCCGCTCCTACAATGAGCAGTTCTTC. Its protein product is CASSPLRGTSGRSYNEQFF.

The DNA of the CDR3 is TGTGCCAGCAGGAGGGCTAGCGGGAGGAGCTACGAGCAGTACTTC. Encoded protein: CASRRASGRSYEQYF. The chain couples TRBV27 to TRBJ2-7; 11 nucleotides match TRBD2. The CDR3 is 15 amino acids. Germline V gene data show CDR1 as MNHEY and CDR2 as SMNVEV (reference sequence). Trimming cost V 6 bases and J 3 bases; bases outside gene matches: 7.

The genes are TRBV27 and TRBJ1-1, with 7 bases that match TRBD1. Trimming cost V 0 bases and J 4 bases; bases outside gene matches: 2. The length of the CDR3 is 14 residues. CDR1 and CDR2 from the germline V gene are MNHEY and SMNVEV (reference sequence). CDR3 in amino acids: CASSLSSGGTEAFF. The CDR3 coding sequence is TGTGCCAGCAGTTTATCGTCAGGGGGCACTGAAGCTTTCTTT.

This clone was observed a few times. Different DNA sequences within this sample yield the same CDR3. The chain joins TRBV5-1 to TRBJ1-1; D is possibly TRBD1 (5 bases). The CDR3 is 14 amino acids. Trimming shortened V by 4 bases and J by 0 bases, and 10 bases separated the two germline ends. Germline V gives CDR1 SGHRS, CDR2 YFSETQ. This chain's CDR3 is CASSLGGMNTEAFF. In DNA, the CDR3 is TGCGCCAGCAGCCTCGGGGGGATGAACACTGAAGCTTTCTTT.

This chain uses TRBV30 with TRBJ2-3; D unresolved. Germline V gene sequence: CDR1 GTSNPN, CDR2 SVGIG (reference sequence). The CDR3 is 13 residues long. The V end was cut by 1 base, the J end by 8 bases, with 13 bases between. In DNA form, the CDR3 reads TGTGCCTGGAGTGGAGGCTCTAGTGGTACGCAGTATTTT. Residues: CAWSGGSSGTQYF.

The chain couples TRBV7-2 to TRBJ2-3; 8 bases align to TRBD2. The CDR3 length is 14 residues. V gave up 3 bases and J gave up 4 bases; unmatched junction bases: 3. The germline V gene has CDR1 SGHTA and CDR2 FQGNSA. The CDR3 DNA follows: TGTGCCAGCAGCTTTGCACTAGCGGCAGATACGCAGTATTTT. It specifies CASSFALAADTQYF.

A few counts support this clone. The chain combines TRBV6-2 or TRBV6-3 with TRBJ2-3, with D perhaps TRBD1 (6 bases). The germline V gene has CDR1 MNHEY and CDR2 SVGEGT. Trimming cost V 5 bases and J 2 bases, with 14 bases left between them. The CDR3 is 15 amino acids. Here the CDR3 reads CASSPGEWSTDTQYF. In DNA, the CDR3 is TGTGCCAGCAGTCCAGGGGAATGGTCCACAGATACGCAGTATTTT.

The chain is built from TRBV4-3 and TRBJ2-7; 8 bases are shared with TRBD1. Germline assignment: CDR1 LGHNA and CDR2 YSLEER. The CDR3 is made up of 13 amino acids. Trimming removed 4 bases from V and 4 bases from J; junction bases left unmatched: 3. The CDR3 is CASSPDREYEQYF. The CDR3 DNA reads TGCGCCAGCAGCCCGGACAGGGAGTACGAGCAGTACTTC.

The CDR3 DNA follows: TGTGCCAGCAGCCAAGACAAGGGGAGGGCCCACCAAGAGACCCAGTACTTC. It codes for CASSQDKGRAHQETQYF. The chain has TRBV4-2 and TRBJ2-5, with TRBD2 matching over 7 bases. CDR1 and CDR2 from the germline V gene are LGHNA and YNFKEQ. The CDR3 loop spans 17 amino acids. Trimming at V came to 0 bases and at J to 0 bases, leaving 7 bases not matched to a gene.

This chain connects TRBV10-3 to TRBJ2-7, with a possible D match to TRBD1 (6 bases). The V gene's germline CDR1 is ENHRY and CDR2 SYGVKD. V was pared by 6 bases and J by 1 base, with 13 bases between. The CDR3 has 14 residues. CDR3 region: CAIRRDRSSYEQYF. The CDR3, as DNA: TGTGCCATCAGGAGAGACAGGTCTTCCTACGAGCAGTACTTC.

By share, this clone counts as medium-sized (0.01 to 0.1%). The CDR3 loop reads CASSRDSSYNEQFF. The CDR3 bases are TGTGCCAGCAGCCGGGACAGCTCCTACAATGAGCAGTTCTTC. V usage is TRBV6-4 and J usage is TRBJ2-1, with 7 bases fitting TRBD1. The ends lost 6 bases at V and 0 bases at J; junction bases unmatched: 2. CDR1 is MRHNA and CDR2 is SNTAGT in the germline V gene. The CDR3 sequence is 14 residues long.

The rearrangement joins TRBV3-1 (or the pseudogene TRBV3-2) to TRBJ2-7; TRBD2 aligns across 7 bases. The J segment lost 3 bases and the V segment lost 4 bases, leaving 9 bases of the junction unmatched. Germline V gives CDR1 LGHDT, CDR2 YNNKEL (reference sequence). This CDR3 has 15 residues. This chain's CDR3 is CASSLAAGRGYEQYF. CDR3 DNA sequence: TGTGCCAGCAGCCTCGCAGCGGGGAGGGGCTACGAGCAGTACTTC.

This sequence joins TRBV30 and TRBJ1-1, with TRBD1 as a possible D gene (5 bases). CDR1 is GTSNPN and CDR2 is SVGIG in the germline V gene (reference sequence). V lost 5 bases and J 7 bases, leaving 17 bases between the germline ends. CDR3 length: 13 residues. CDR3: CAWYRIGMGEAFF. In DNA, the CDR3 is TGTGCCTGGTACAGGATAGGCATGGGTGAAGCTTTCTTT.

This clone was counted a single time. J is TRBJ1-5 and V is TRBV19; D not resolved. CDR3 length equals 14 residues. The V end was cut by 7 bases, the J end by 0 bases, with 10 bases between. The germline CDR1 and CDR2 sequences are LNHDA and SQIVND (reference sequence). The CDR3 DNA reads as TGTGCCAGTATTGGGAGGTATAGCAATCAGCCCCAGCATTTT. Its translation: CASIGRYSNQPQHF.

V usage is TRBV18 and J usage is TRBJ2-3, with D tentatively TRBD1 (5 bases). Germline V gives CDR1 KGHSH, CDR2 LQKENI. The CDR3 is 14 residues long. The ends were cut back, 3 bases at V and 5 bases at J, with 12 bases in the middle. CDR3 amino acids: CASSPSGNGDTQYF. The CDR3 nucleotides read TGTGCCAGCTCACCGTCAGGGAATGGAGATACGCAGTATTTT. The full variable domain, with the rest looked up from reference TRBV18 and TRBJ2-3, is NAGVMQNPRHLVRRRGQEARLRCSPMKGHSHVYWYRQLPEEGLKFMVYLQKENIIDESGMPKERFSAEFPKEGPSILRIQQVVRGDSAAYFCASSPSGNGDTQYFGPGTRLTVL.

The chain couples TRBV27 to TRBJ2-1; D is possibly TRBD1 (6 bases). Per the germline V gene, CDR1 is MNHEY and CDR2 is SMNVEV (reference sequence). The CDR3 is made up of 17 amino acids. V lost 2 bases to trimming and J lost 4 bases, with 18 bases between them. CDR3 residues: CASSLTWGPQGYNEQFF. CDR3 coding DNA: TGTGCCAGCAGTTTAACGTGGGGGCCCCAGGGGTACAATGAGCAGTTCTTC.

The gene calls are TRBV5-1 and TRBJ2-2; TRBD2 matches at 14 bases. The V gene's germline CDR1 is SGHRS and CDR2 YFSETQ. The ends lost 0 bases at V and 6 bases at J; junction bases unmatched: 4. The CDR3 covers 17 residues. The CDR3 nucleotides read TGCGCCAGCAGCTTGGGACTAGCGGGAGGGGTTCCCGGGGAGCTGTTTTTT. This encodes CASSLGLAGGVPGELFF.

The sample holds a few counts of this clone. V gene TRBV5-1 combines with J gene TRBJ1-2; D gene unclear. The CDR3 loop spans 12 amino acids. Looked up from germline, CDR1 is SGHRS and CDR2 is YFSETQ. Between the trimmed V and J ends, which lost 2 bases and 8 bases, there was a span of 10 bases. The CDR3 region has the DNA TGCGCCAGCAGCTTCGAGCGGAGAGGCTACACCTTC. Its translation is CASSFERRGYTF.

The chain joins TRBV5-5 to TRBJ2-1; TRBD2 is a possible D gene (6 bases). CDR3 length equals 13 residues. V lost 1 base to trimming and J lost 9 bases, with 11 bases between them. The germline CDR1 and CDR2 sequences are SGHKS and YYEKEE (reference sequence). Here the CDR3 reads CASSLPPEGEQFF. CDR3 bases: TGTGCCAGCAGCTTGCCGCCGGAGGGTGAGCAGTTCTTC.

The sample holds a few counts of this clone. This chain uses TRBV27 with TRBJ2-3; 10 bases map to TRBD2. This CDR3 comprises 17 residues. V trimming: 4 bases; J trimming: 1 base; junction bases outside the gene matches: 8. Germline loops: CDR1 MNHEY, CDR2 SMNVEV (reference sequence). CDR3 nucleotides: TGTGCCAGCAGTTCGTCTACCCTAGCGGGGGGCACAGATACGCAGTATTTT. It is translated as CASSSSTLAGGTDTQYF.

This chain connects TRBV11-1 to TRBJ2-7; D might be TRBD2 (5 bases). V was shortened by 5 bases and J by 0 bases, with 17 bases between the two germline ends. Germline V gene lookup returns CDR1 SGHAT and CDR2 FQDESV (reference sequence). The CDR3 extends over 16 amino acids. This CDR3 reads CASSPPRMGSSYEQYF. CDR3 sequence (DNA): TGTGCCAGCAGCCCCCCACGCATGGGGAGCTCCTACGAGCAGTACTTC.